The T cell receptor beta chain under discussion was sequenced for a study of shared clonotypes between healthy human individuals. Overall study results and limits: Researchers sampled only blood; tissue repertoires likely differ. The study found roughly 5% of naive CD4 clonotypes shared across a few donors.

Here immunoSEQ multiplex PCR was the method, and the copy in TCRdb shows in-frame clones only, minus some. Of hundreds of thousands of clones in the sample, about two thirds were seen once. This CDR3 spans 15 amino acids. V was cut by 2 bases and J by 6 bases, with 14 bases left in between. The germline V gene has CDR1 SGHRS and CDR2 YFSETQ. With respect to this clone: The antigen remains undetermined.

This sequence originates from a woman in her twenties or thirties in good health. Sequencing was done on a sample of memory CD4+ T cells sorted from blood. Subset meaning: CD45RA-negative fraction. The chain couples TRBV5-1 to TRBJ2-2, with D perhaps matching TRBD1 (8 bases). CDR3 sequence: CASSLATGGAGELFF. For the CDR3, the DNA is TGCGCCAGCAGCTTAGCCACAGGGGGGGCCGGGGAGCTGTTTTTT.